The sequence of this T cell receptor (beta chain) was determined in a study of shared clonotypes between healthy human individuals. Study context: Each donor's CD8 memory used one plate, CD8 naive two, each CD4 subset three.

TCRdb keeps only in-frame clones here, not all; method: immunoSEQ multiplex PCR. The repertoire consists of roughly 1 million clones, with around 76% occurring once and the leading ten covering roughly 1.4%. The CDR3 loop spans 15 amino acids. Trimming shortened V by 0 bases and J by 4 bases, and 8 bases separated the two germline ends. Germline V CDR1 and CDR2: SGHRS, YFSETQ. As regards this clone: What it binds is unknown.

Study findings and constraints: Some clonotypes were shared by all four sorted-subset donors, while others were not shared. The non-shared ones had lower generation probabilities than the shared ones. On the whole, naive subsets had larger estimated richness than memory subsets had.

This clonotype was sampled from a man younger than 35 in good health. The chain links TRBV5-1 to TRBJ2-6; D may be TRBD2 (5 bases). Sequenced sample: memory CD4+ T cells sorted from blood. Documented subset: CD45RA-negative fraction. Here the CDR3 DNA reads TGCGCCAGCAGCTTGGCCCCGGGAGGGGCCAACGTCCTGACTTTC. This sequence encodes CASSLAPGGANVLTF. Full variable domain (outside the CDR3, taken from reference TRBV5-1 and TRBJ2-6): KAGVTQTPRYLIKTRGQQVTLSCSPISGHRSVSWYQQTPGQGLQFLFEYFSETQRNKGNFPGRFSGRQFSNSRSEMNVSTLELGDSALYLCASSLAPGGANVLTFGAGSRLTVL.